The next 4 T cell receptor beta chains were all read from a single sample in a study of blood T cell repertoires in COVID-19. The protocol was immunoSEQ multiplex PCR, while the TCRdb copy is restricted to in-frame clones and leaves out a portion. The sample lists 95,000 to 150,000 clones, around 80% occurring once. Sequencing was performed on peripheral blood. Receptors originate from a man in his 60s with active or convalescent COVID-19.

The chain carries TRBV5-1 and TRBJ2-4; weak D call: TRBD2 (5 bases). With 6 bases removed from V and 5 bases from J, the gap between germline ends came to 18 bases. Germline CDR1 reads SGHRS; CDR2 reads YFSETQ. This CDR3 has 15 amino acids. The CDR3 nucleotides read TGCGCCAGCACGGGTCTCGGAGGAGGCGAAAACATTCAGTACTTC. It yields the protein CASTGLGGGENIQYF.

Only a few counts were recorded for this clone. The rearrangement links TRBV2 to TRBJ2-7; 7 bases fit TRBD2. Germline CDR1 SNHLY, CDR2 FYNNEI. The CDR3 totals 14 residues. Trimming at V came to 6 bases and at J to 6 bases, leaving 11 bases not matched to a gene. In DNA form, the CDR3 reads TGTGCCAGCAGACCACAGACTAGCCAGGGCGAGCAGTACTTC. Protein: CASRPQTSQGEQYF. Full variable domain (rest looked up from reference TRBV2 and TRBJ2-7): EPEVTQTPSHQVTQMGQEVILRCVPISNHLYFYWYRQILGQKVEFLVSFYNNEISEKSEIFDDQFSVERPDGSNFTLKIRSTKLEDSAMYFCASRPQTSQGEQYFGPGTRLTVT.

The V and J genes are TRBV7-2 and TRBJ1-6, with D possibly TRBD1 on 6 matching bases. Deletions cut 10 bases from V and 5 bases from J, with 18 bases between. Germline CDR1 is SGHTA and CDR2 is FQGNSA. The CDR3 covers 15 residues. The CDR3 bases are TGTGCCACGATAGGAACAGGGTTGAATAATTCACCCCTCCACTTT. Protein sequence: CATIGTGLNNSPLHF.

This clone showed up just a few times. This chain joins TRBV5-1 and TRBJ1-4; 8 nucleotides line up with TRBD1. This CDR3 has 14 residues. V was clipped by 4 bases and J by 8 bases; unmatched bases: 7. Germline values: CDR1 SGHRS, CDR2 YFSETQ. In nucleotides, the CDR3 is TGCGCCAGCAGCCCGACAGGGGTAGGGGAAAAACTGTTTTTT. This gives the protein CASSPTGVGEKLFF.